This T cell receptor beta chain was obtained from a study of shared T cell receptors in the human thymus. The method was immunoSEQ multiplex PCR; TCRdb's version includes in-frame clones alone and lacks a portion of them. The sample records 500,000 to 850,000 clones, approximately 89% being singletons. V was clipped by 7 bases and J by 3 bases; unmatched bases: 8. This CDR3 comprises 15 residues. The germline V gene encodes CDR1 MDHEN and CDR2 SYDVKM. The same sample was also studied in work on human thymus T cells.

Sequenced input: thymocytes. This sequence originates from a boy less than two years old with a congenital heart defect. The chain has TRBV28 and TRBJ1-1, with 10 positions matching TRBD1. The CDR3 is CASNPGQGRDTEAFF. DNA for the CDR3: TGTGCCAGCAACCCGGGACAGGGGAGGGACACTGAAGCTTTCTTT. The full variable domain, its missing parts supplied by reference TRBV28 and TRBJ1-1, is DVKVTQSSRYLVKRTGEKVFLECVQDMDHENMFWYRQDPGLGLRLIYFSYDVKMKEKGDIPEGYSVSREKKERFSLILESASTNQTSMYLCASNPGQGRDTEAFFGQGTRLTVV.